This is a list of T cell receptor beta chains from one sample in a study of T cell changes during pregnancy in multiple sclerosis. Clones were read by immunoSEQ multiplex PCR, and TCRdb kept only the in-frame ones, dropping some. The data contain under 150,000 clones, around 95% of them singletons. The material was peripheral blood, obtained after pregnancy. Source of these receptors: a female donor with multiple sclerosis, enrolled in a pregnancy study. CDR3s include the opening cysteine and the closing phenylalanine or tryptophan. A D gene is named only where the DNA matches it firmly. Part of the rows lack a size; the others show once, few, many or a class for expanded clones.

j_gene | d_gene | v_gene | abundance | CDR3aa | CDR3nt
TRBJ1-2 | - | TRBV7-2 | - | CASSPSGFGYTF | TGTGCCAGCTCACCGTCGGGTTTTGGCTACACCTTC
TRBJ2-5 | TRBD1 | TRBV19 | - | CASSTGQGQETQYF | TGTGCCAGTAGTACCGGACAGGGTCAAGAGACCCAGTACTTC
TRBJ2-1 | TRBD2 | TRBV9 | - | CASSVAVKLAGENEQFF | TGTGCCAGCAGCGTAGCGGTAAAACTAGCGGGAGAAAATGAGCAGTTCTTC
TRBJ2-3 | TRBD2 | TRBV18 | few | CASSPGTSGMGTDTQYF | TGTGCCAGCTCACCAGGGACTAGCGGGATGGGCACAGATACGCAGTATTTT
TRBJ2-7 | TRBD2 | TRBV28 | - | CASRRLAVAYEQYF | TGTGCCAGCAGGAGACTAGCGGTAGCCTACGAGCAGTACTTC
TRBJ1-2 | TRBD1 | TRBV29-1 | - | CSVETGASYGYTF | TGCAGCGTTGAAACAGGGGCGAGCTATGGCTACACCTTC
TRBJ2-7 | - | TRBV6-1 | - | CATQRGTGFSYEQYF | TGTGCCACCCAAAGAGGAACGGGGTTCTCCTACGAGCAGTACTTC
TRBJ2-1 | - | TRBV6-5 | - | CASSPSGNNEQFF | TGTGCCAGCAGTCCGAGCGGCAACAATGAGCAGTTCTTC
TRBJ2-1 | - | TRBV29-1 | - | CSVEVRAAGGNYNEQFF | TGCAGCGTTGAAGTCCGAGCGGCAGGGGGGAACTACAATGAGCAGTTCTTC
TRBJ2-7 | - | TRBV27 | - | CASRVGGPLSYEQYF | TGTGCCAGCCGGGTGGGGGGTCCCCTCTCCTACGAGCAGTACTTC
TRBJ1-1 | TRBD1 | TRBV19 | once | CASSNRQGTANTEAFF | TGTGCCAGTAGTAACCGACAGGGGACGGCGAACACTGAAGCTTTCTTT
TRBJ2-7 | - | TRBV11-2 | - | CASSPQGPAYEQYF | TGTGCCAGCAGCCCACAGGGTCCAGCCTACGAGCAGTACTTC
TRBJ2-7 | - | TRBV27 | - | CASSLSGLAPILGEQYF | TGTGCCAGCAGTTTATCGGGCCTAGCGCCAATCTTAGGCGAGCAGTACTTC
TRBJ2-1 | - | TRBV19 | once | CASRNSGVGYNEQFF | TGTGCCAGTAGAAATAGCGGAGTGGGGTACAATGAGCAGTTCTTC
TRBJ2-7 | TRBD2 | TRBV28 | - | CASSFSVAGAYEQYF | TGTGCCAGCAGTTTTTCCGTAGCGGGAGCCTACGAGCAGTACTTC
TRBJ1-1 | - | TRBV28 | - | CASSPRVTEAFF | TGTGCCAGCAGCCCCCGAGTAACTGAAGCTTTCTTT
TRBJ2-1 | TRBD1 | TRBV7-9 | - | CASSLAQGAWNEQFF | TGTGCCAGCAGCCTAGCGCAGGGGGCCTGGAATGAGCAGTTCTTC
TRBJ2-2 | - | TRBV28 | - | CASSLFTGELFF | TGTGCCAGCAGCCTATTCACCGGGGAGCTGTTTTTT
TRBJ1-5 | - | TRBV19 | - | CASRIGSGLNQPQHF | TGTGCCAGTAGAATAGGGAGTGGATTAAATCAGCCCCAGCATTTT
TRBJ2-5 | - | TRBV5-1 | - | CASSSQQETQYF | TGCGCCAGCAGCTCACAGCAAGAGACCCAGTACTTC
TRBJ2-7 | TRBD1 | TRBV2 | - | CASLDRVYEQYF | TGTGCCAGCCTCGACAGGGTCTACGAGCAGTACTTC
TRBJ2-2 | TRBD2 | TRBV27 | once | CASSLAGGRAGSGELFF | TGTGCCAGCAGTTTAGCTGGGGGGAGGGCCGGTTCCGGGGAGCTGTTTTTT
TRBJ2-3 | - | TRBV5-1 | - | CASSQPGTSLDTQYF | TGCGCCAGCAGCCAACCAGGGACATCGCTGGATACGCAGTATTTT
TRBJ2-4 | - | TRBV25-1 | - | CASSEYRGGADIQYF | TGTGCCAGCAGTGAATATAGGGGGGGAGCGGACATTCAGTACTTC
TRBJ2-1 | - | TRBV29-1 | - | CSVEALALVGKQFF | TGCAGCGTTGAAGCACTAGCCTTGGTCGGGAAGCAGTTCTTC
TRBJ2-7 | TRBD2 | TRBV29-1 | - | CSVEDLTSGPYEQYF | TGCAGCGTTGAAGATCTGACTAGCGGGCCCTACGAGCAGTACTTC
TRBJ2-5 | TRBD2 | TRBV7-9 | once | CASSDPMGGLAETQYF | TGTGCCAGCAGCGACCCTATGGGCGGACTAGCGGAGACCCAGTACTTC
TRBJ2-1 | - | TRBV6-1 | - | CASSATPHPTSSHNEQFF | TGTGCCAGCAGTGCCACACCACACCCAACTAGCAGTCACAATGAGCAGTTCTTC
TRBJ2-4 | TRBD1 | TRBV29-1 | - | CSVGTDIQYF | TGCAGCGTGGGGACAGACATTCAGTACTTC
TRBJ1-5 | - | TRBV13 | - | CASSLRGSQPQHF | TGTGCCAGCAGCTTACGCGGGAGTCAGCCCCAGCATTTT
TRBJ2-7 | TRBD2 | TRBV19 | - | CATSIAGESYEQYF | TGTGCCACCTCAATAGCGGGAGAGTCCTACGAGCAGTACTTC
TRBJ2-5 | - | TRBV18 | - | CASSPNSQETQYF | TGTGCCAGCTCACCAAACAGCCAAGAGACCCAGTACTTC
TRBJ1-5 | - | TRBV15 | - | CATSLAGAGQPQHF | TGTGCCACTTCGCTGGCAGGGGCTGGACAGCCCCAGCATTTT
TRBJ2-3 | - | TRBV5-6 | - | CASSWGRTDTQYF | TGTGCCAGCAGCTGGGGCCGCACAGATACGCAGTATTTT
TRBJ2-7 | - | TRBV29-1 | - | CSVADRKPYEQYF | TGCAGCGTTGCGGACAGAAAACCCTACGAGCAGTACTTC
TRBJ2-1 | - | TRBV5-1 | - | CASSLIRGSYNEQFF | TGCGCCAGCAGCTTGATACGCGGCTCCTACAATGAGCAGTTCTTC
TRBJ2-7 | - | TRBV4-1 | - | CASSQNRGTYEQYF | TGCGCCAGCAGCCAAAATAGGGGGACCTACGAGCAGTACTTC
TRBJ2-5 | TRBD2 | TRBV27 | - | CATSLSGSQETQYF | TGTGCCACCTCGCTTAGCGGGAGTCAAGAGACCCAGTACTTC
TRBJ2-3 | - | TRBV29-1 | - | CSVEDRRDADTQYF | TGCAGCGTTGAAGATAGGAGGGATGCAGATACGCAGTATTTT
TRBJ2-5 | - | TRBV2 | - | CASRSRGNRAQETQYF | TGTGCCAGCAGGTCCCGGGGAAACAGGGCCCAAGAGACCCAGTACTTC
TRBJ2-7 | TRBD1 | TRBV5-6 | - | CASSAGQGYYEQYF | TGTGCCAGCAGCGCGGGACAGGGGTACTACGAGCAGTACTTC
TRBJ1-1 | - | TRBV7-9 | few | CAGGGTEAFF | TGTGCCGGGGGGGGCACTGAAGCTTTCTTT
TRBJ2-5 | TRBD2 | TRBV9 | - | CASSVGRWSVGGPNIPGETQYF | TGTGCCAGCAGCGTAGGGCGGTGGAGTGTGGGAGGGCCAAACATACCTGGAGAGACCCAGTACTTC